These 21 T cell receptor beta chains share one sample of origin, sequenced in a study of OX40 agonist ivuxolimab in advanced cancers. The library was produced with the immunoSEQ multiplex PCR assay. TCRdb re-hosts the immuneACCESS table, in-frame sequences only. Its copies lack some clones; in the studies checked, an unresolved V gene accounts for under half of them, and the cause for the rest is not known. The sample records 81,000 or so clones, just over 90% of which are singletons. The top ten clones comprise over 11% of the sample. The input for sequencing was CD4+ or CD8+ T cells sorted from blood, taken in a trial of the OX40 agonist ivuxolimab. The receptors here all came from an adult with an advanced solid tumor such as melanoma, head and neck, liver or kidney cancer.

The V gene is TRBV5-4, the J gene TRBJ2-3; no firm D call. V was pared by 3 bases and J by 11 bases, with 13 bases between. The CDR3 loop spans 12 amino acids. The germline CDR1 and CDR2 sequences are SGHNT and YYREEE (reference sequence). CDR3 sequence (DNA): TGTGCCAGCAGCTGGACCGGATGGGAGCAGTATTTT. It codes for CASSWTGWEQYF.

In its sample, this clone was seen a few times. The chain recombines TRBV9 with TRBJ1-6; the match to TRBD1 covers 8 bases. The CDR3 sequence is 15 residues long. Germline-derived CDR1 and CDR2 are SGDLS and YYNGEE. The V segment lost 4 bases and the J segment 7 bases; nucleotides outside the gene matches: 7. The CDR3 protein is CASSPGRTGNSPLHF. Written as DNA, the CDR3 is TGTGCCAGCAGCCCTGGGAGGACAGGGAATTCACCCCTCCACTTT.

This clone was seen a few times. The chain joins TRBV4-3 to TRBJ1-1; no reliable D call. From germline, CDR1 is LGHNA and CDR2 YSLEER. The CDR3 extends over 13 amino acids. Deletions cut 1 base from V and 5 bases from J, with 8 bases between. CDR3 nucleotide sequence: TGCGCCAGCAGCCAAGTGAGCGGGACTGAAGCTTTCTTT. Protein sequence: CASSQVSGTEAFF.

This chain uses TRBV7-3 with TRBJ2-7; 13 nucleotides agree with TRBD2. This CDR3 comprises 15 residues. V shed 5 bases, J shed 1 base, and the junction held 2 bases outside the gene matches. The germline gives CDR1 SGHTA, CDR2 FQGTGA. The CDR3 is CASSRTSGSSYEQYF. Here the CDR3 DNA reads TGTGCCAGCAGCAGGACTAGCGGGAGTTCCTACGAGCAGTACTTC. Variable domain in full (rest from reference TRBV7-3 and TRBJ2-7): GAGVSQTPSNKVTEKGKYVELRCDPISGHTALYWYRQSLGQGPEFLIYFQGTGAADDSGLPNDRFFAVRPEGSVSTLKIQRTERGDSAVYLCASSRTSGSSYEQYFGPGTRLTVT.

The chain has TRBV11-2 and TRBJ2-7; D is perhaps TRBD2 (5 bases). The V gene's germline CDR1 is SGHAT and CDR2 FQNNGV. The CDR3 sequence is 14 residues long. The V gene lost 4 bases and the J gene lost 1 base, with 11 bases spanning the gap. CDR3 protein: CASSSPGVSYEQYF. In nucleotides, the CDR3 is TGTGCCAGCAGCTCGCCCGGGGTGTCCTACGAGCAGTACTTC.

The CDR3 DNA reads as TGTGCCAGCAGTTACGGATGGACCCGGCTAGCGGCACAGCAGTTCTTC. It specifies CASSYGWTRLAAQQFF. This chain uses TRBV6-5 with TRBJ2-1, with 7 bases matching TRBD2. Germline V gene data show CDR1 as MNHEY and CDR2 as SVGAGI. V gave up 2 bases and J gave up 11 bases; unmatched junction bases: 15. This CDR3 spans 16 amino acids.

The chain employs TRBV9 and TRBJ1-1; TRBD1 matches at 7 bases. This CDR3 contains 16 residues. Germline V gives CDR1 SGDLS, CDR2 YYNGEE. Trimming took 3 bases from V and 0 from J; bases not matched to a gene: 8. Written as DNA, the CDR3 is TGTGCCAGCAGCGGACCCAAGGGGGCCATGAACACTGAAGCTTTCTTT. This codes for CASSGPKGAMNTEAFF.

This chain joins TRBV7-9 and TRBJ1-4; tentatively, D is TRBD1 (5 bases). V shed 2 bases and J shed 0 bases, with 13 bases lying between them. This CDR3 has 17 residues. The germline V gene has CDR1 SEHNR and CDR2 FQNEAQ (reference sequence). In nucleotides, the CDR3 is TGTGCCAGCAGCTTATGGGGGTATGGAGCAACTAATGAAAAACTGTTTTTT. This gives the protein CASSLWGYGATNEKLFF.

V usage is TRBV4-3 and J usage is TRBJ2-7; D may be TRBD1 (6 bases). This CDR3 comprises 13 residues. The V and J ends lost 2 bases and 4 bases respectively, with 9 bases between them. CDR1 and CDR2 (germline): LGHNA, YSLEER. CDR3 region: CASSQTTGYEQYF. CDR3 in DNA: TGCGCCAGCAGCCAAACGACAGGTTACGAGCAGTACTTC.

The chain couples TRBV18 to TRBJ1-1; D uncertain. Germline-derived CDR1 and CDR2 are KGHSH and LQKENI. This CDR3 is 13 amino acids long. Trimming took off 0 bases at V and 6 bases at J, with 8 bases between the two ends. The CDR3 is CASSPPNSPEAFF. The CDR3 bases are TGTGCCAGCTCACCACCGAACAGTCCTGAAGCTTTCTTT.

The chain is built from TRBV7-9 and TRBJ1-1, with D possibly TRBD1 on 6 matching bases. The V end lost 8 bases, the J end lost 0 bases, and 13 bases lay between the germline ends. The germline V gene encodes CDR1 SEHNR and CDR2 FQNEAQ (reference sequence). The CDR3 consists of 14 residues. CDR3 bases: TGTGCCAGCTCCGAGGACAGAATGAACACTGAAGCTTTCTTT. Its protein product is CASSEDRMNTEAFF.

J is TRBJ1-6 and V is TRBV5-8, with a possible D match to TRBD1 (5 bases). V was trimmed by 3 bases and J by 0 bases, leaving 13 bases between them. CDR1 and CDR2 from the germline V gene are SGHTS and YDEGEE. The CDR3 runs to 17 residues. CDR3: CASSYGTQSSYNSPLHF. CDR3 in DNA: TGTGCCAGCAGCTACGGGACTCAGAGCTCCTATAATTCACCCCTCCACTTT.

The chain joins TRBV28 to TRBJ2-5; 8 bases align to TRBD1. The CDR3 totals 14 residues. CDR1 is MDHEN, CDR2 SYDVKM, per germline. J lost 1 base, V lost 6 bases, and 4 bases had no gene match. In DNA form, the CDR3 reads TGTGCCAGCAGCCCCAGGGGGCTCCAAGAGACCCAGTACTTC. It translates to CASSPRGLQETQYF.

The chain carries TRBV28 and TRBJ1-1; D is ambiguous. The length of the CDR3 is 11 residues. Germline V gives CDR1 MDHEN, CDR2 SYDVKM. V was shortened by 2 bases and J by 10 bases, with 8 bases between the two germline ends. The chain's CDR3 is CASSLHRPAFF. The CDR3 DNA reads as TGTGCCAGCAGTTTACACAGACCAGCTTTCTTT. Full variable domain (rest looked up from reference TRBV28 and TRBJ1-1): DVKVTQSSRYLVKRTGEKVFLECVQDMDHENMFWYRQDPGLGLRLIYFSYDVKMKEKGDIPEGYSVSREKKERFSLILESASTNQTSMYLCASSLHRPAFFGQGTRLTVV.

The count of this clone is one. The genes are TRBV6-6 and TRBJ2-1; D is perhaps TRBD2 (5 bases). The CDR3 is made up of 16 amino acids. The germline CDR1 and CDR2 sequences are MNHNY and SVGAGI (reference sequence). Between the trimmed V and J ends, which lost 5 bases and 3 bases, there was a span of 17 bases. The CDR3 reads CASSPTALAGYNEQFF. The CDR3 DNA reads as TGTGCCAGCAGTCCTACCGCCCTAGCCGGCTACAATGAGCAGTTCTTC.

The chain has TRBV4-2 and TRBJ1-5, with D unresolved. V was clipped by 1 base and J by 0 bases, with 10 bases between them. CDR1 LGHNA and CDR2 YNFKEQ come from the germline V gene. CDR3 length equals 16 residues. CDR3 sequence: CASSQGNGYSNQPQHF. CDR3 DNA sequence: TGTGCCAGCAGCCAAGGTAATGGATATAGCAATCAGCCCCAGCATTTT.

This chain uses TRBV4-3 with TRBJ1-5; D is unclear. Germline loops: CDR1 LGHNA, CDR2 YSLEER. CDR3 length: 17 residues. V was trimmed by 0 bases and J by 6 bases, leaving 18 bases between them. CDR3 bases: TGCGCCAGCAGCCAAGATTACCTTTTTAGCGACACTCAGCCCCAGCATTTT. Amino acid sequence: CASSQDYLFSDTQPQHF.

The chain uses TRBV27 and TRBJ1-5; tentative D call: TRBD1 (5 bases). V lost 3 bases, J lost 2 bases, and 11 bases lay in between. This CDR3 is built from 15 residues. CDR1 and CDR2 (germline): MNHEY, SMNVEV (reference sequence). The CDR3 reads CASSLGVAGNQPQHF. In nucleotides, the CDR3 is TGTGCCAGCAGTTTGGGGGTTGCAGGCAATCAGCCCCAGCATTTT.

The chain couples TRBV20-1 to TRBJ1-1, with D uncertain. Germline CDR1 reads DFQATT; CDR2 reads SNEGSKA (reference sequence). The CDR3 contains 11 residues. Trimming removed 2 bases from V and 1 base from J, with 2 bases in between. As DNA, the CDR3 is TGCAGTGCTAGAAAGAACACTGAAGCTTTCTTT. Its translation: CSARKNTEAFF.

The chain joins TRBV2 to TRBJ2-1, with 7 bases lining up with TRBD1. The CDR3 length is 13 residues. The junction had 8 bases not matched to a gene; V was cut back by 9 bases and J by 6 bases. Germline loops: CDR1 SNHLY, CDR2 FYNNEI. CDR3 sequence (DNA): TGTGCCAGTGCGACAGGGAAGGCCAATGAGCAGTTCTTC. Translation gives CASATGKANEQFF.

The chain couples TRBV5-6 to TRBJ2-1, with D unresolved. CDR3 length: 11 residues. V lost 1 base to trimming and J lost 14 bases, with 10 bases between them. CDR1 SGHDT and CDR2 YYEEEE come from the germline V gene. CDR3 coding DNA: TGTGCCAGCAGCTTGAGGGTCACGGAGTTCTTC. Amino acid sequence: CASSLRVTEFF.